A selection of T cell receptor beta chains follows, all from one sample in a study of molecular identifiers for immune sequencing clone quantification. In TCRdb, the PCR reads were re-called with MiXCR into one record per CDR3 protein. The sample lists 400,000 to 600,000 distinct CDR3 sequences; around 23% were seen once. Sequencing input: naive CD8+ T cells from blood, with Jurkat cell RNA spiked in. All receptors come from a human donor in good health. Some libraries in this study had Jurkat cell RNA spiked in. CDR3s include the opening cysteine and the closing phenylalanine or tryptophan. Each record gives: D gene, CDR3 length, V gene, J gene, clone size, CDR3 DNA, CDR3 protein. D genes are given only for firm matches. Where a row states a size, it is once, few, many or the class of an expanded clone; other rows omit it.

.	18	TRBV20-1	TRBJ2-7	few	TGCAGTGCCCACCCCGGGACAAGGAGCATTCAGGGACCCTACGAGCAGTACTTC	CSAHPGTRSIQGPYEQYF
.	14	TRBV20-1	TRBJ1-5	many	TGCAGTGCTAGAGATTCCGGGGTCAATCAGCCCCAGCATTTT	CSARDSGVNQPQHF
.	14	TRBV13	TRBJ2-2	many	TGTGCCAGCAGCGAGACAGGAAAGACCGGGGAGCTGTTTTTT	CASSETGKTGELFF
.	13	TRBV5-6	TRBJ2-7	many	TGTGCCAGCAGCTTGGCCTGGGCCTACGAGCAGTACTTC	CASSLAWAYEQYF
.	17	TRBV4-1	TRBJ2-7	few	TGCGCCAGCAGCCAAAACCCACCCGCGGGTGGGGCCTACGAGCAGTACTTC	CASSQNPPAGGAYEQYF
.	15	TRBV11-2	TRBJ1-1	.	TGTGCCAGCAGCTTAGACGCCCTCATGAGGACTGAAGCTTTCTTT	CASSLDALMRTEAFF
.	12	TRBV5-1	TRBJ1-1	many	TGCGCCAGCGGATCTTCCACCACTGAAGCTTTCTTT	CASGSSTTEAFF
TRBD1	13	TRBV27	TRBJ1-2	few	TGTGCCAGCAGTTCGGACAGGGAGGATGGCTACACCTTC	CASSSDREDGYTF
TRBD1	16	TRBV7-9	TRBJ1-2	.	TGTGCCAGCAGCTCCCTGGACAGGGGGGATCTGGATGGCTACACCTTC	CASSSLDRGDLDGYTF
TRBD1	13	TRBV5-6	TRBJ2-3	.	TGTGCCAGCAGCTGGACAGGGCTAGATACGCAGTATTTT	CASSWTGLDTQYF
.	13	TRBV7-9	TRBJ2-5	few	TGTGCCAGCAGCTTAGCAGGGAAAGAGACCCAGTACTTC	CASSLAGKETQYF
.	15	TRBV5-5	TRBJ2-2	few	TGTGCCAGCTCTTACGGGGATGTTAACGGAGGGGAGCTGTTTTTT	CASSYGDVNGGELFF
.	17	TRBV7-2	TRBJ1-4	many	TGTGCCAGCAGCTTGTACACGGCAGTAACAACTAATGAAAAACTGTTTTTT	CASSLYTAVTTNEKLFF
.	15	TRBV6-5	TRBJ2-3	few	TGTGCCAGCAGCCAACACCAAACTAGCACAGATACGCAGTATTTT	CASSQHQTSTDTQYF
.	19	TRBV20-1	TRBJ2-7	.	TGCAGTGCCACCGAGGGCCTACTTTTAACGGGAAAAGACTCCTACGAGCAGTACTTC	CSATEGLLLTGKDSYEQYF
TRBD2	16	TRBV2	TRBJ2-3	.	TGTGCCAGCAGTCCCCAGCGGGAGGGCCGAACAGATACGCAGTATTTT	CASSPQREGRTDTQYF
.	16	TRBV28	TRBJ2-7	once	TGTGCCAGCAGTTTATTCGAGGGGCAGATTGACTACGAGCAGTACTTC	CASSLFEGQIDYEQYF
.	16	TRBV7-8	TRBJ1-1	few	TGTGCCAGCAGCTCCGTTACAGGGATTTTTTACACTGAAGCTTTCTTT	CASSSVTGIFYTEAFF
.	14	TRBV30	TRBJ1-1	.	TGTGCCTGGGACCCAGGGCTTTCCGCGACTGAAGCTTTCTTT	CAWDPGLSATEAFF
TRBD1	18	TRBV4-1	TRBJ1-4	many	TGCGCCAGCAGCCAAGGAGACAGGGGGTTCGGGACTAATGAAAAACTGTTTTTT	CASSQGDRGFGTNEKLFF
.	14	TRBV28	TRBJ1-5	many	TGTGCCAGCATTCGTGACAGCCCGAATCAGCCCCAGCATTTT	CASIRDSPNQPQHF
TRBD1	12	TRBV30	TRBJ2-1	once	TGTGCCTGGAGTGACAGGGGCAATGAGCAGTTCTTC	CAWSDRGNEQFF
TRBD1	15	TRBV12-3/TRBV12-4	TRBJ1-6	many	TGTGCCAGCAGCCTCACGGGACAGGGAGGGTCACCCCTCCACTTT	CASSLTGQGGSPLHF
TRBD1	15	TRBV7-9	TRBJ1-2	few	TGTGCCAGCAGCGGAAGGGGGCAGGCCGACTATGGCTACACCTTC	CASSGRGQADYGYTF
.	12	TRBV2	TRBJ2-2	.	TGTGCCAGCAGGACAGTGGGCGGGGAGCTGTTTTTT	CASRTVGGELFF
TRBD1	13	TRBV30	TRBJ2-7	many	TGTGCCTGGAGCCGGGACAGAATATACGAGCAGTACTTC	CAWSRDRIYEQYF
.	18	TRBV3-1	TRBJ1-6	.	TGTGCCAGCAGCCCCCGTCCAGGGGTCAGCTCCTATAATTCACCCCTCCACTTT	CASSPRPGVSSYNSPLHF
TRBD2	13	TRBV28	TRBJ2-7	many	TGTGCCAGCAGGGACGGGACTAGCTACGAGCAGTACTTC	CASRDGTSYEQYF
.	15	TRBV10-3	TRBJ2-7	few	TGTGCCATCAGGCCCGGTAGTGGACTCCCCTTGGAGCAGTACTTC	CAIRPGSGLPLEQYF
.	13	TRBV20-1	TRBJ1-1	many	TGCAGTGCTGAGTTGTATGGTGGCACTGAAGCTTTCTTT	CSAELYGGTEAFF
.	15	TRBV6-5	TRBJ1-6	.	TGTGCCAGCAGTTACTCACAGGGCCCTAATTCACCCCTCCACTTT	CASSYSQGPNSPLHF
TRBD2	15	TRBV7-9	TRBJ2-7	few	TGTGCCAGCAGCTTACCTAGCGGGAGGGCGGACGAGCAGTACTTC	CASSLPSGRADEQYF
.	14	TRBV20-1	TRBJ1-6	.	TGCAGTGCTAGAGGAGAGTCCTATAATTCACCCCTCCACTTT	CSARGESYNSPLHF
.	13	TRBV14	TRBJ2-7	few	TGTGCCAGCAGCCGAGAAAGGACAGACGAGCAGTACTTC	CASSRERTDEQYF
.	14	TRBV25-1	TRBJ2-6	.	TGTGCCACCCGGGACACCTCTGGGGCCAACGTCCTGACTTTC	CATRDTSGANVLTF
.	15	TRBV30	TRBJ2-3	.	TGTGCCTGGAGTGTAGGCGGGGCGAGCACAGATACGCAGTATTTT	CAWSVGGASTDTQYF
.	13	TRBV12-3/TRBV12-4	TRBJ2-3	many	TGTGCCAGCAGTCCTGTAGTGTCAGATACGCAGTATTTT	CASSPVVSDTQYF
.	13	TRBV5-6	TRBJ1-4	.	TGTGCCAGCAGCTTGACAGGGTCTGAAAAACTGTTTTTT	CASSLTGSEKLFF
.	15	TRBV14	TRBJ2-3	few	TGTGCCAGCAGCCAAGACCAGCAAAGCACAGATACGCAGTATTTT	CASSQDQQSTDTQYF
.	15	TRBV6-5	TRBJ2-3	.	TGTGCCAGCAGGACCTTAGCGGCTAGCACAGATACGCAGTATTTT	CASRTLAASTDTQYF
TRBD2	16	TRBV3-1	TRBJ2-4	few	TGTGCCAGCAGCCAAGCGATAGCGGGGAGCAAAAACATTCAGTACTTC	CASSQAIAGSKNIQYF
.	16	TRBV6-2/TRBV6-3	TRBJ2-7	.	TGTGCCAGCAGTCAAAAGGGCGGGGTCCTCTCCTACGAGCAGTACTTC	CASSQKGGVLSYEQYF
.	14	TRBV2	TRBJ2-3	.	TGTGCCAGCACAACGGGACTCTCTCCAGATACGCAGTATTTT	CASTTGLSPDTQYF
TRBD2	17	TRBV5-6	TRBJ2-7	.	TGTGCCAGCAGCTTGGCGCCAGCGGGGCGGAGCTCCTACGAGCAGTACTTC	CASSLAPAGRSSYEQYF
TRBD2	19	TRBV20-1	TRBJ2-3	.	TGCAGTGCTAGAGGGGCCTCCGGGACTAGCGGGGGTGGAACAGATACGCAGTATTTT	CSARGASGTSGGGTDTQYF
TRBD2	17	TRBV10-3	TRBJ2-4	few	TGTGCCATCAGTGAGCCGAGCCGGGGGGAGGCCAAAAACATTCAGTACTTC	CAISEPSRGEAKNIQYF
.	14	TRBV29-1	TRBJ2-2	many	TGCAGCGTGGGCGAAGGTGCGAACACCGGGGAGCTGTTTTTT	CSVGEGANTGELFF
.	15	TRBV27	TRBJ2-7	few	TGTGCCAGCAGTGCTGCCAGCAGGTTCTCCTACGAGCAGTACTTC	CASSAASRFSYEQYF
TRBD2	17	TRBV6-5	TRBJ2-3	.	TGTGCCAGCAGTTACTCCGACCTAGCGGGAAGCGCAGATACGCAGTATTTT	CASSYSDLAGSADTQYF
.	11	TRBV4-1	TRBJ2-1	.	TGCGCCAGTCGGCGGGGGCCTGAGCAGTTCTTC	CASRRGPEQFF
TRBD2	14	TRBV7-8	TRBJ2-5	few	TGTGCCAGCAGCTCTACCACTAGCGGGGAGACCCAGTACTTC	CASSSTTSGETQYF